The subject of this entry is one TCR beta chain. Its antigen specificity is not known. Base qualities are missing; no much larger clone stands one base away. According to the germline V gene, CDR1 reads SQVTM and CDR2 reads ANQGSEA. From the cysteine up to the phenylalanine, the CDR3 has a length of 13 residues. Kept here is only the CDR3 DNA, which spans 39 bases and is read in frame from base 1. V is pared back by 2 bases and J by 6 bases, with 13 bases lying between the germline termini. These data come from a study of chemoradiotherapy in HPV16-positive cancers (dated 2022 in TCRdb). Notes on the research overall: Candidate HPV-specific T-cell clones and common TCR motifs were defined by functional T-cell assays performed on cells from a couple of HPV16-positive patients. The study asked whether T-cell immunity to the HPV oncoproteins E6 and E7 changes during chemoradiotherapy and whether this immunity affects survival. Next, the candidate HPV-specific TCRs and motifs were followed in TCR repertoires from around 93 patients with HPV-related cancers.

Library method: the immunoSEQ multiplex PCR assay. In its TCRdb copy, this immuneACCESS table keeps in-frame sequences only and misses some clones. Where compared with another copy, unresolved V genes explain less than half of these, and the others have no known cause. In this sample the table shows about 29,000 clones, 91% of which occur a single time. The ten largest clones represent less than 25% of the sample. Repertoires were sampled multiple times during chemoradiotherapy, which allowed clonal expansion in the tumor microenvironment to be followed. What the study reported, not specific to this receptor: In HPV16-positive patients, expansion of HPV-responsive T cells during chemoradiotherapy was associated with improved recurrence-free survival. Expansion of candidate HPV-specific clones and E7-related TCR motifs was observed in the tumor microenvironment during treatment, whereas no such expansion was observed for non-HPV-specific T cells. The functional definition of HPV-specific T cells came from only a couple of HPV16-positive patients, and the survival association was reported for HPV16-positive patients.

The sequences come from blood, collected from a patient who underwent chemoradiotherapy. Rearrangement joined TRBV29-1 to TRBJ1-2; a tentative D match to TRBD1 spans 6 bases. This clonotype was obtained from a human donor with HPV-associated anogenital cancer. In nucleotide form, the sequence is TGCAGCGTTGAAAGAGCAGGGGTCCATGGCTACACCTTC. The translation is CSVERAGVHGYTF.